The present T cell receptor beta chain was sequenced within a study of OX40 agonist ivuxolimab in advanced cancers. The wider study: Ivuxolimab is a fully human IgG2 antibody that activates OX40 (CD134). Study-wide results and limits: There were, on average, more expanded clones in CD8+ T cells than in CD4+.

With regard to this clone: Its specificity is not known. This CDR3 is also generated by other DNA sequences in the sample.

Trimming removed 2 bases at V and 3 bases at J, with 6 bases between. This CDR3 is built from 13 residues. CDR1 MGHRA and CDR2 YSYEKL come from the germline V gene. Clones were sequenced by immunoSEQ multiplex PCR, and TCRdb holds only the in-frame ones, with some missing. The sample lists tens of thousands of clones; around 87% were seen once. It was autoimmune disease history or systemic immunosuppression that excluded patients. Samples were taken at baseline and on day 1 of cycles 4 and 7. The sequenced sample was CD4+ or CD8+ T cells sorted from blood, obtained in a trial of the OX40 agonist ivuxolimab. This chain connects TRBV4-1 to TRBJ2-3; D not resolved. This receptor was taken from an adult with an advanced solid tumor such as melanoma, head and neck, liver or kidney cancer. CDR3 nucleotides: TGCGCCAGCAGCCAACAGTCGACAGATACGCAGTATTTT. This sequence encodes CASSQQSTDTQYF.